This T cell receptor (beta chain) appears in the sequencing data of a study of T cells in Graves' hyperthyroidism and ophthalmopathy. Study-wide findings and caveats: A model of 13 V-J pairs discriminated ophthalmopathy from stable hyperthyroidism. Most clonotypes expanded in the thyroid (above 0.001) were also present in blood.

As to this clonotype: Its antigen is still unknown.

PBMCs stemmed from around 10 ml fresh peripheral blood. RNA transcripts yielded amplified TCR beta CDR3 regions. HTBI primers were the set used in a first-round RT-PCR of the TCR CDR3. MiXCR, applied by TCRdb to the multiplex PCR reads, yields one record per CDR3 protein. The table lists more than 350,000 distinct CDR3 sequences, just under 15% of them singletons. The germline gives CDR1 SNHLY, CDR2 FYNNEI. The length of the CDR3 is 15 residues. The J segment lost 8 bases and the V segment lost 6 bases, leaving 9 bases of the junction unmatched. This rearrangement joins TRBV2 to TRBJ1-6, with 8 bases that match TRBD1. This receptor was identified in a woman aged 25 to 39 with Graves' hyperthyroidism. Sequenced sample: blood. CDR3 residues: CASRITQGVDSPLHF. The DNA for the CDR3 is TGTGCCAGCAGGATTACACAGGGGGTGGATTCACCCCTCCACTTT.